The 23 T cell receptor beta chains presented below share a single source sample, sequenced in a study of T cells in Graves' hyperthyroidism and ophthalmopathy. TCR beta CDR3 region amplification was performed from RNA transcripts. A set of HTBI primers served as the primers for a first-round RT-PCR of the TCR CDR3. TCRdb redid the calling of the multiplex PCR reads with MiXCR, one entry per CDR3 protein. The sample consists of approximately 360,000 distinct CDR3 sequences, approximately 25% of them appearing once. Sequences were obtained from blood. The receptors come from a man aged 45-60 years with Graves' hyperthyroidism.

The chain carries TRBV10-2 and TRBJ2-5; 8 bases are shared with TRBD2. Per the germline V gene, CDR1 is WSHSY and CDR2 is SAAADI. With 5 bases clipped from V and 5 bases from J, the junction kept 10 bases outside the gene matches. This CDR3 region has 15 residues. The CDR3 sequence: CASSSPRLALETQYF. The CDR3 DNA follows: TGCGCCAGCAGTTCGCCCCGACTAGCGTTGGAGACCCAGTACTTC.

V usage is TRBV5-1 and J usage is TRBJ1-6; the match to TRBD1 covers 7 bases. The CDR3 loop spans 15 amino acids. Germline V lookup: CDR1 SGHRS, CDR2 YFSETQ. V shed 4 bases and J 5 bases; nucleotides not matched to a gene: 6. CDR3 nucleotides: TGCGCCAGCAGCAGCGGGACAGCTAATAATTCACCCCTCCACTTT. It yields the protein CASSSGTANNSPLHF.

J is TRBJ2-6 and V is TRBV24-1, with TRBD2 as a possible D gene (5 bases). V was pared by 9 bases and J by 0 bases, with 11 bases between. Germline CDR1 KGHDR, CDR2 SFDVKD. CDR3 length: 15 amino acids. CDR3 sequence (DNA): TGTGCCACCGGAGGAACGGTCTCTGGGGCCAACGTCCTGACTTTC. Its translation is CATGGTVSGANVLTF.

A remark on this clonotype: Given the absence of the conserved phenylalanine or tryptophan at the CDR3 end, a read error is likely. The CDR3 protein is CASSGRAGLDLYEQYL. DNA for the CDR3: TGTGCCAGCAGCGGGAGGGCTGGACTAGACCTCTACGAGCAGTACTTG. This chain uses TRBV7-8 with TRBJ2-7; TRBD2 matches 7 bases. The CDR3 runs 16 residues. Germline CDR1 reads SGHVS; CDR2 reads FQNEAQ. The ends lost 5 bases at V and 3 bases at J; junction bases unmatched: 13.

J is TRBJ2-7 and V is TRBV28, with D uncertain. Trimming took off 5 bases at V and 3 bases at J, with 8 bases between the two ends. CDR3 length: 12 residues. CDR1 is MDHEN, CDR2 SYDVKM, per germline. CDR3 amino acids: CASSQPYYEQYF. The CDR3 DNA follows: TGTGCCAGCAGTCAACCCTACTACGAGCAGTACTTC.

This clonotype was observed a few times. Here the CDR3 DNA reads TGCAGTGCTAGAGATGCGGGAGGCCCCTCCTACGAGCAGTACTTC. It is translated as CSARDAGGPSYEQYF. The chain has TRBV20-1 and TRBJ2-7; 8 bases map to TRBD2. The ends lost 0 bases at V and 0 bases at J; junction bases unmatched: 4. The CDR3 is 15 residues long. The germline V gene has CDR1 DFQATT and CDR2 SNEGSKA (reference sequence).

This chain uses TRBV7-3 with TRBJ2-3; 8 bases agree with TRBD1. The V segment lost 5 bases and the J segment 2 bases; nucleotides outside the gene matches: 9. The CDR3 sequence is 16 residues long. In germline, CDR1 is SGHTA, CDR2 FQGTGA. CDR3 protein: CASSMRTGRNTDTQYF. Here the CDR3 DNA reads TGTGCCAGCAGCATGAGGACAGGGAGGAACACAGATACGCAGTATTTT.

CDR3 sequence: CASSDTSRSGNTIYF. The CDR3 nucleotides are TGTGCCAGCAGTGATACAAGTCGCTCTGGAAACACCATATATTTT. The chain joins TRBV25-1 to TRBJ1-3; D uncertain. This CDR3 region has 15 residues. Germline CDR1 and CDR2: MGHDK and SYGVNS. V gave up 3 bases and J gave up 0 bases, with 9 bases separating them.

The CDR3 protein is CATSDRTGPSYEQYF. The CDR3 DNA reads as TGTGCCACCAGTGATCGGACAGGACCTTCCTACGAGCAGTACTTC. The chain links TRBV24-1 to TRBJ2-7, with 7 bases fitting TRBD1. The junction had 5 bases not matched to a gene; V was cut back by 3 bases and J by 1 base. In germline, CDR1 is KGHDR, CDR2 SFDVKD. The CDR3 has 15 residues.

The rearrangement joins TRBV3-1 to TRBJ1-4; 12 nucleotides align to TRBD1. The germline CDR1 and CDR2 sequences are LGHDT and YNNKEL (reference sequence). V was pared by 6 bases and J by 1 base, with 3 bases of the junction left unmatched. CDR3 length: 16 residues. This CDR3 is CASSGTGGKTNEKLFF. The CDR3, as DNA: TGTGCCAGCAGTGGGACAGGGGGCAAAACTAATGAAAAACTGTTTTTT.

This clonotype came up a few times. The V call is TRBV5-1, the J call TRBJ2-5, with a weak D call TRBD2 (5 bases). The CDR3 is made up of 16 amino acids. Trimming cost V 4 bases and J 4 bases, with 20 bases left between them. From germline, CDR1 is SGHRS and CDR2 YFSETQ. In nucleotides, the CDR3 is TGCGCCAGCAGCCCGGGATTTACTACGGTAGGAGAGACCCAGTACTTC. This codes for CASSPGFTTVGETQYF. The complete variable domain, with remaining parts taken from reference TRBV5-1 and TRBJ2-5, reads KAGVTQTPRYLIKTRGQQVTLSCSPISGHRSVSWYQQTPGQGLQFLFEYFSETQRNKGNFPGRFSGRQFSNSRSEMNVSTLELGDSALYLCASSPGFTTVGETQYFGPGTRLLVL.

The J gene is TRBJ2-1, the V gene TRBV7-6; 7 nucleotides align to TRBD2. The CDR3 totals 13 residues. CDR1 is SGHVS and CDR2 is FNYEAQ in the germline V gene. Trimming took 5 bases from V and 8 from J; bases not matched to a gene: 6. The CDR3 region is CASSQTSTHEQFF. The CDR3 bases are TGTGCCAGCAGCCAGACTAGCACCCATGAGCAGTTCTTC.

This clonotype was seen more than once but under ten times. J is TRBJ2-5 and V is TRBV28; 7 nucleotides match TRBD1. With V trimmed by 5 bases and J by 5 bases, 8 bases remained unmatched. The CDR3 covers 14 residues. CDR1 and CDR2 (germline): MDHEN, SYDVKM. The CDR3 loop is CASSPGTAVETQYF. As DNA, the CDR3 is TGTGCCAGCAGTCCCGGGACAGCAGTGGAGACCCAGTACTTC.

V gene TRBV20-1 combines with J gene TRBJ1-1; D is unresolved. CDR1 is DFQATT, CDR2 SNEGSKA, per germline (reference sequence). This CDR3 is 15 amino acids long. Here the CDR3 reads CSVLVREEYGTEAFF. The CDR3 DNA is TGCAGCGTCTTAGTGAGGGAGGAATATGGCACTGAAGCTTTCTTT.

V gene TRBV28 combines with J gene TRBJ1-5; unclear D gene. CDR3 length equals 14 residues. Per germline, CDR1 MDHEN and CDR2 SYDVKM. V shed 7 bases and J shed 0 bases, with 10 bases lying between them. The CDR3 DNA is TGTGCCAGCACCCCCCCGTATAGCAATCAGCCCCAGCATTTT. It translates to CASTPPYSNQPQHF.

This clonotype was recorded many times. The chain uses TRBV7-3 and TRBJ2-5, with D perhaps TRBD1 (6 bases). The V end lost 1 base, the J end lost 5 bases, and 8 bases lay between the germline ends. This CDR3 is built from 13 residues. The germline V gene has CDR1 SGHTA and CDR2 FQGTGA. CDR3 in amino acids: CASSLMGAETQYF. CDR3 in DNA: TGTGCCAGCAGCTTAATGGGGGCCGAGACCCAGTACTTC.

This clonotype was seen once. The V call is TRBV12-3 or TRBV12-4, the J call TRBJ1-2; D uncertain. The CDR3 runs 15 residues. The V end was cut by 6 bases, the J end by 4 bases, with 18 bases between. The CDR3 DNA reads TGTGCCAGCAGCGATATCAAGGGCGTGACCTATGGCTACACCTTC. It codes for CASSDIKGVTYGYTF.

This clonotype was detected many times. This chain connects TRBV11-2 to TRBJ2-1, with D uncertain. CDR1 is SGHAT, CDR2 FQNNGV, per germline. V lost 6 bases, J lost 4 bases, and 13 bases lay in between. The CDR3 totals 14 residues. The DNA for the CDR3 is TGTGCCAGCAGTTCCTTGTCGGGTTACAATGAGCAGTTCTTC. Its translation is CASSSLSGYNEQFF.

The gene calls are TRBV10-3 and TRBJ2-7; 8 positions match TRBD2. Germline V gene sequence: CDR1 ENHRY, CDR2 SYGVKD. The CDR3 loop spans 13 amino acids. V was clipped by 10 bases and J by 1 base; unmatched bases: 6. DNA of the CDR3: TGTGCCAGTCAGCGGGAGTATTCCTACGAGCAGTACTTC. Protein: CASQREYSYEQYF.

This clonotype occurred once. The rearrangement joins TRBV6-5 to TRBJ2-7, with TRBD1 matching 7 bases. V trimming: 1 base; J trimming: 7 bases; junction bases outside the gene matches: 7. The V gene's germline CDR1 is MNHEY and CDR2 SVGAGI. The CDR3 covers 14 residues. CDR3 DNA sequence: TGTGCCAGCAGTTACTTCGGGACAGTCAATGAGCAGTACTTC. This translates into CASSYFGTVNEQYF.

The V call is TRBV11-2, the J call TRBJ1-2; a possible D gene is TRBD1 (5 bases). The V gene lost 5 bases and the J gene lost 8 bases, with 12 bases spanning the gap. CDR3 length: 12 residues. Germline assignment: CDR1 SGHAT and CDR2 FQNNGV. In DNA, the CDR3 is TGTGCCAGCAGCAACCAGGGTGGCGGCTACACCTTC. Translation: CASSNQGGGYTF.

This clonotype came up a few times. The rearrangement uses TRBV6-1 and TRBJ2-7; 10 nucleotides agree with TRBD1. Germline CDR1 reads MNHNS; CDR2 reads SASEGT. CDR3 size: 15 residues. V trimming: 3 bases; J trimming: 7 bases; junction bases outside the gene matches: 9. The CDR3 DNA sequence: TGTGCCAGCAGTGACCGGGACAGGGGTCGTGGGGAGCAGTACTTC. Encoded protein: CASSDRDRGRGEQYF.

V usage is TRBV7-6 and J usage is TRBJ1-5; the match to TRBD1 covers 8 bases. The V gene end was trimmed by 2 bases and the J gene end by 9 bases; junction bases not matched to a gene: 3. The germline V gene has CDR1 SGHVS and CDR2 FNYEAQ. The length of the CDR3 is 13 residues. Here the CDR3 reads CASSLTGGGPQHF. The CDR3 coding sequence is TGTGCCAGCAGCTTAACAGGGGGTGGGCCCCAGCATTTT.